This T cell receptor (beta chain) comes out of a study of CD8+ T cells in alopecia areata. Sequencing used cDNA as its template, made by extracting RNA and reverse transcribing it. Libraries were prepared by immunoSEQ multiplex PCR; TCRdb keeps only in-frame clonotypes and omits some of them. The sample includes 200,000 or so clones, 35% to 45% of them seen just once. This clone was detected only a few times. The CDR3 runs 12 residues. Trimming cost V 1 base and J 5 bases, with 7 bases left between them. Germline CDR1 is SGHRS and CDR2 is YFSETQ. As for treatment: oral pan-JAK inhibitor, 5-10 mg twice daily.

The origin of this receptor is a human donor with alopecia areata. Sequenced material: CD4+ T cells sorted from blood, taken at roughly week 30, from a patient treated with tofacitinib. This chain connects TRBV5-1 to TRBJ2-7; D perhaps matches TRBD1 (5 bases). This chain's CDR3 is CASSLSGNEQYF. The CDR3 region has the DNA TGCGCCAGCAGCTTGTCAGGGAACGAGCAGTACTTC.